The rows below give T cell receptor beta chains drawn from one sample of a study of T-cell memory formation after mild COVID-19. TCRdb re-called the 5' RACE reads through MiXCR, storing one row per CDR3 protein. The data show 350,000 or so distinct CDR3 sequences, with under 15% seen just once and about a fifth held by the top ten. The material sequenced was PBMCs or a T cell subset sorted from them (not recorded which). The receptors were gathered from a man aged 18-30 years who had mild COVID-19 (a few samples of this study predate the infection). Cell type and time point are not known. CDR3s include the opening cysteine and the closing phenylalanine or tryptophan. A D gene is named only where the DNA matches it firmly. Clone size, where shown, is once, few, many, or a class for clones that have expanded.

>TRBJ1-1|TRBV4-1|TRBD1|few
CASSPPGTGGTEAFF
TGCGCCAGCAGCCCCCCTGGGACAGGGGGCACTGAAGCTTTCTTT
>TRBJ2-1|TRBV7-3|NA|many
CASSLTVNEQFF
TGTGCCAGCAGCTTAACTGTCAATGAGCAGTTCTTC
>TRBJ2-3|TRBV6-6|NA|few
CASSYVGANSDTQYF
TGTGCCAGCAGTTACGTGGGGGCGAATTCGGATACGCAGTATTTT
>TRBJ2-6|TRBV5-1|NA|many
CASSLARTMSSGANVLTF
TGCGCCAGCAGCTTGGCACGGACGATGAGCTCTGGGGCCAACGTCCTGACTTTC
>TRBJ2-1|TRBV7-3|TRBD2|many
CASSGSSGGVENEQFF
TGTGCCAGCAGCGGATCTAGCGGGGGGGTGGAGAATGAGCAGTTCTTC
>TRBJ2-1|TRBV5-5|TRBD2|few
CASSLVLRGGGEQFF
TGTGCCAGCAGCTTGGTATTGCGCGGGGGGGGCGAGCAGTTCTTC
>TRBJ1-2|TRBV5-5|NA|few
CASRPWDGVDYGYTF
TGTGCCAGCAGACCCTGGGACGGAGTGGACTATGGCTACACCTTC
>TRBJ1-1|TRBV6-1|NA|few
CASSTGGGGETEAFF
TGTGCCAGCAGTACCGGAGGGGGGGGCGAGACTGAAGCTTTCTTT
>TRBJ2-2|TRBV29-1|TRBD1|NA
CSVADAWDRDTGELFF
TGCAGCGTTGCGGATGCGTGGGACAGGGACACCGGGGAGCTGTTTTTT
>TRBJ1-1|TRBV29-1|NA|few
CSVRRGGRAAAFF
TGCAGCGTTCGAAGGGGGGGGCGGGCTGCAGCTTTCTTT
>TRBJ2-3|TRBV15|TRBD2|NA
CATSRDHSSGGSSTDTQYF
TGTGCCACCAGCAGAGATCATTCTAGCGGGGGCTCTAGCACAGATACGCAGTATTTT
>TRBJ2-2|TRBV6-5|TRBD1|NA
CASRGTGGRGELFF
TGTGCCAGCAGGGGGACAGGGGGAAGAGGGGAGCTGTTTTTT
>TRBJ1-1|TRBV12-3/TRBV12-4|TRBD1|few
CATTGEGTEAFF
TGTGCCACCACAGGGGAAGGGACTGAAGCTTTCTTT
>TRBJ2-7|TRBV9|TRBD1|few
CASSASGQGAEQYF
TGTGCCAGCAGCGCGAGCGGACAGGGGGCAGAGCAGTACTTC
>TRBJ2-7|TRBV12-3/TRBV12-4|NA|NA
CASAPGLVIYEQYF
TGTGCCAGCGCTCCGGGACTGGTGATCTACGAGCAGTACTTC
>TRBJ2-5|TRBV7-2|NA|few
CASSLIGPGQETQYF
TGTGCCAGCAGCTTAATCGGCCCGGGGCAAGAGACCCAGTACTTC
>TRBJ2-3|TRBV7-9|NA|NA
CASGQPKTAWDTQYF
TGTGCCAGCGGCCAACCTAAGACGGCGTGGGATACGCAGTATTTT
>TRBJ2-1|TRBV2|NA|NA
CASRDGAYNEQFF
TGTGCCAGCCGGGACGGGGCCTACAATGAGCAGTTCTTC
>TRBJ2-5|TRBV7-2|TRBD1|few
CASSRKTGGRETQYF
TGTGCCAGCAGCCGAAAAACAGGGGGCCGGGAGACCCAGTACTTC
>TRBJ1-5|TRBV4-2|NA|few
CASSQGPTSGQPQHF
TGTGCCAGCAGCCAAGGCCCTACGAGCGGTCAGCCCCAGCATTTT
>TRBJ1-1|TRBV7-9|NA|NA
CASEHLNTEAFF
TGTGCCAGCGAGCACCTGAACACTGAAGCTTTCTTT
>TRBJ2-5|TRBV7-2|TRBD1|NA
CASTYRGPQETQYF
TGTGCCAGCACCTACAGGGGGCCGCAAGAGACCCAGTACTTC
>TRBJ1-1|TRBV7-2|TRBD1|many
CASSPWTGGNTEAFF
TGTGCCAGCAGCCCGTGGACAGGGGGGAACACTGAAGCTTTCTTT
>TRBJ2-3|TRBV5-1|NA|many
CASSVDTAADTQYF
TGCGCCAGCAGCGTGGACACCGCGGCAGATACGCAGTATTTT
>TRBJ2-7|TRBV29-1|TRBD1|many
CSVPGQGAREQYF
TGCAGCGTACCGGGACAGGGGGCAAGGGAGCAGTACTTC
>TRBJ2-2|TRBV10-1|NA|few
CASSEFPTGELFF
TGCGCCAGCAGTGAATTCCCTACCGGGGAGCTGTTTTTT
>TRBJ2-3|TRBV11-2|NA|few
CASSPTWGRVYDTQYF
TGTGCCAGCAGCCCCACCTGGGGCAGGGTTTACGATACGCAGTATTTT
>TRBJ2-3|TRBV6-2/TRBV6-3|NA|NA
CASSHGDTQYF
TGTGCCAGCTCCCACGGGGATACGCAGTATTTT
>TRBJ2-5|TRBV28|TRBD1|few
CASSSGQGVRETQYF
TGTGCCAGCAGTTCTGGACAGGGGGTAAGGGAGACCCAGTACTTC
>TRBJ2-7|TRBV4-2|NA|NA
CASSQAGGPPYEQYF
TGTGCCAGCAGCCAAGCGGGGGGCCCTCCTTACGAGCAGTACTTC